This TCR beta chain was sequenced in a study of a mutant IDH1 vaccine in newly diagnosed glioma. As for the study in general: Sex among treated patients split about 62% male, around 38% female; mean age was approximately 40 years. The earlier regimen, radiotherapy, temozolomide, or both, was most often both.

Time point: baseline, week 1 (first vaccination visit). Specified treatment: pre-vaccination baseline after standard-of-care therapy. Each astrocytoma in the donors was new, WHO grade 3 or 4, IDH1-mutant and ATRX-lost. Using immunoSEQ multiplex PCR, the repertoire was profiled, and TCRdb retains in-frame clones only, with some absent. The top ten clones hold 7% to 8% of a sample with about 92,000 clones, about 83% of them seen once. Germline loops: CDR1 SGDLS, CDR2 YYNGEE. V lost 0 bases and J lost 8; bases outside the gene matches: 14. The CDR3 is 18 residues long. The chain is built from TRBV9 and TRBJ2-5; 12 bases fit TRBD2. This TCR came from a woman between 50 and 59 years old with glioma. This specimen was PBMCs, taken from a glioma patient treated with radiotherapy, temozolomide or both. CDR3 in amino acids: CASSVGASGGADGGTQYF. Here the CDR3 DNA reads TGTGCCAGCAGCGTAGGGGCTAGCGGGGGGGCCGATGGAGGAACCCAGTACTTC.